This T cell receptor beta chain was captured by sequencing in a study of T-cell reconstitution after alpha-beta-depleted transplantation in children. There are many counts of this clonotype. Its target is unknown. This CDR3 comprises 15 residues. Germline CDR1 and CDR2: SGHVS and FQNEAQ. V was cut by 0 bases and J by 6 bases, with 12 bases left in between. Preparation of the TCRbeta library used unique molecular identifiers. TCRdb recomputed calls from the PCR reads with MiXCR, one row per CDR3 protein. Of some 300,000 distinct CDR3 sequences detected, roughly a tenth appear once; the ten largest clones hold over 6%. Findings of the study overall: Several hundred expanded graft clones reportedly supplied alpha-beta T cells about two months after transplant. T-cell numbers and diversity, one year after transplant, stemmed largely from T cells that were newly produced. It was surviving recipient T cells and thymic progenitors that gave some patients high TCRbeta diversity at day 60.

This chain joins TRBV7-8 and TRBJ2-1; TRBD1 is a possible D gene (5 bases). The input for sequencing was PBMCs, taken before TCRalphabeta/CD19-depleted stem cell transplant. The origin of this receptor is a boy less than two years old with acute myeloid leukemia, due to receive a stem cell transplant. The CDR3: CASSLAREIGNEQFF. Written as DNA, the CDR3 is TGTGCCAGCAGCTTAGCCAGGGAAATTGGCAATGAGCAGTTCTTC.